This TCR beta chain was documented in a study of T cells after yellow fever vaccination. Across the whole study: Fractions of low cell number were prepared using SMART-Seq v4 Ultra Low Input. Whole-study results and caveats: Researchers cautioned that FACS-sorted repertoires could harbor abundant clonotypes contaminating from the bulk population.

For TCR, cDNA came from 5'RACE template switching, which added a universal primer site and UMIs. TCRdb reprocessed the 5' RACE reads with MiXCR, giving one entry per CDR3 protein. Among 300,000 to 400,000 distinct CDR3 sequences listed, under 7.5% were seen once. Of note for this clonotype: Its specificity is unknown. This may stem from a read error, because a much larger clone lies one nucleotide away.

J gave up 9 bases and V 1 base, and 12 bases lay outside the gene matches. The CDR3 totals 16 residues. Germline V gives CDR1 LGHDT, CDR2 YNNKEL (reference sequence). Source: PBMCs, taken 5 days after the yellow fever booster vaccination. J is TRBJ2-1 and V is TRBV3-1; 7 bases are a match to TRBD2. This TCR was sampled from a man aged 25 to 45 who received the YFV17D yellow fever vaccine. CDR3 protein: CASSQATLAGAGEQFF. DNA of the CDR3: TGTGCCAGCAGCCAAGCTACCCTTGCGGGAGCGGGTGAGCAGTTCTTC.